This is a list of T cell receptor beta chains from one sample in a study of blood T cell repertoires in COVID-19. Generated by immunoSEQ multiplex PCR, the TCRdb table keeps only in-frame clones and is missing some. The data contain 180,000 or so clones, roughly 86% of them singletons. Sequencing was carried out using peripheral blood. These receptors originate from a man between 65 and 79 years old with acute or convalescent COVID-19. Both conserved end residues are trimmed from each CDR3.

V,CDR3
TRBV5-1,ASSFRQGTDTQY
TRBV4-3,ASSQQILTGDSGNTIY
TRBV9,ASSVDGQGNQPQH
TRBV29-1,SVGLADPYEQY
TRBV6-4,ASQRTGGPGDTQY
TRBV7-9,ASSSPTGVSTEAF
TRBV5-1,ASSASTGTGANVLT
TRBV16,ASSQLGLNNEQF
TRBV10-3,AISDRGGNNEQF
TRBV4-2,ASSQDLWTHYSNQPQH
TRBV28,ASGTFYEQY
TRBV12-3/TRBV12-4,ASSFRDYGYT
TRBV11-2,ASSLEANYGYT
TRBV7-3,ASSLWAGGNSPLH
TRBV6-1,ASSDRTRATYEQY
TRBV5-1,ASSLGQGATLPYGYT
TRBV2,ASRDRSSSYEQY
TRBV2,ASTRPGLGWG
TRBV7-3,ASSLSGDTGELF
TRBV12-3/TRBV12-4,ASTSFGGGYT
TRBV11-2,ASSARTVNTEAF
TRBV10-1,ASSEQTPNTGELF
TRBV2,ASSREQGQNSPLH
TRBV7-2,ASSLGPSREKLF
TRBV5-4,ASSLGQGSSPLH
TRBV3-1/TRBV3-2,ASSGGTSGQETQY
TRBV7-2,ASSLGGQARRELF
TRBV28,ASSLEEYYGYT
TRBV3-1/TRBV3-2,ASLRRDTGELF